These 30 T cell receptor beta chains share one sample of origin, sequenced in a study of blood T cell repertoires in COVID-19. Profiling relied on immunoSEQ multiplex PCR, and the TCRdb table lists in-frame clones only, not all of them. The table shows approximately 230,000 clones, with 84% occurring only once. The sequenced sample was peripheral blood. The receptors were sampled from a young man with active or convalescent COVID-19.

The genes are TRBV19 and TRBJ1-5; 8 bases are shared with TRBD1. Germline V gene lookup returns CDR1 LNHDA and CDR2 SQIVND (reference sequence). V dropped 5 bases and J dropped 7; count of bases not matched to a gene: 7. This CDR3 has 14 amino acids. The CDR3 DNA sequence: TGTGCCAGTAGTCCCAGGGGGCGAGAACAGCCCCAGCATTTT. Its protein is CASSPRGREQPQHF.

This chain connects TRBV4-2 to TRBJ2-5, with 12 bases that match TRBD2. From germline, CDR1 is LGHNA and CDR2 YNFKEQ. The CDR3 covers 18 residues. The junction had 5 bases not matched to a gene; V was cut back by 0 bases and J by 0 bases. CDR3 nucleotides: TGTGCCAGCAGCCAAGAGTGGGCTAGCGGGGGGGACCAAGAGACCCAGTACTTC. It codes for CASSQEWASGGDQETQYF.

The CDR3 nucleotides read TGTGCCAGCAGCTTAGGGTCGGGCGGGGGCCAAGAGACCCAGTACTTC. Its protein is CASSLGSGGGQETQYF. The chain has TRBV11-3 and TRBJ2-5; TRBD2 agrees at 7 bases. The CDR3 covers 16 residues. Trimming removed 1 base from V and 1 base from J; junction bases left unmatched: 6. Germline V gene data show CDR1 as SGHNT and CDR2 as YENEEA.

The chain joins TRBV6-5 to TRBJ2-2; D remains ambiguous. Germline CDR1 MNHEY, CDR2 SVGAGI. The CDR3 length is 15 residues. Trimming left V 2 bases short and J 0 bases short, with 7 bases between. The CDR3 sequence: CASSYRRTNTGELFF. CDR3 DNA sequence: TGTGCCAGCAGTTACCGGCGGACGAACACCGGGGAGCTGTTTTTT.

The chain joins TRBV28 to TRBJ2-7; D is unresolved. There are 12 residues in the CDR3. The germline CDR1 and CDR2 sequences are MDHEN and SYDVKM. Trimming shortened V by 6 bases and J by 5 bases, and 11 bases separated the two germline ends. As DNA, the CDR3 is TGTGCCAGCAGCTACGATCCGGACGAGCAGTACTTC. Its translation: CASSYDPDEQYF.

This clone came up once. The chain carries TRBV11-3 and TRBJ1-1, with TRBD1 identical over 7 bases. From germline, CDR1 is SGHNT and CDR2 YENEEA. Germline trimming cut 0 bases from V and 3 bases from J; bases unmatched to any gene: 4. This CDR3 is 15 amino acids long. DNA of the CDR3: TGTGCCAGCAGCTTAGATGGACAGGTCGACACTGAAGCTTTCTTT. Its protein product is CASSLDGQVDTEAFF.

The rearrangement uses TRBV9 and TRBJ2-7; TRBD1 agrees at 8 bases. V was clipped by 3 bases and J by 5 bases; unmatched bases: 7. CDR1 and CDR2 (germline): SGDLS, YYNGEE. CDR3 length: 14 amino acids. In DNA form, the CDR3 reads TGTGCCAGCAGCGCGGGACAGGCTAGGGACGAGCAGTACTTC. It is translated as CASSAGQARDEQYF.

This clone was seen just once. The chain couples TRBV6-6 to TRBJ2-2; tentatively, D is TRBD1 (5 bases). V was trimmed by 5 bases and J by 4 bases, leaving 8 bases between them. The CDR3 length is 13 residues. CDR1 and CDR2 from the germline V gene are MNHNY and SVGAGI (reference sequence). CDR3 residues: CASSTQGTGELFF. In nucleotides, the CDR3 is TGTGCCAGCAGTACCCAGGGCACCGGGGAGCTGTTTTTT.

The chain links TRBV6-6 to TRBJ2-5; TRBD2 aligns across 10 bases. The CDR3 has 16 amino acids. Germline-derived CDR1 and CDR2 are MNHNY and SVGAGI (reference sequence). V was clipped by 0 bases and J by 4 bases; unmatched bases: 5. The DNA for the CDR3 is TGTGCCAGCAGTTACTCTCCTAGCGGGAGCAGAGAGACCCAGTACTTC. Translation gives CASSYSPSGSRETQYF.

Written as DNA, the CDR3 is TGTGCCAGCAGTTTATTCAGGGTACGACAGCCCCAGCATTTT. Amino acid sequence: CASSLFRVRQPQHF. The chain joins TRBV28 to TRBJ1-5, with D possibly TRBD1 on 5 matching bases. Germline CDR1 and CDR2: MDHEN and SYDVKM. Between the trimmed V and J ends, which lost 1 base and 7 bases, there was a span of 11 bases. The CDR3 contains 14 residues.

V gene TRBV9 combines with J gene TRBJ2-7; no clear D. CDR1 and CDR2 (germline): SGDLS, YYNGEE. Trimming left V 4 bases short and J 5 bases short, with 19 bases between. The CDR3 runs to 15 residues. The CDR3, as DNA: TGTGCCAGCAGCCGTGCTCCCCATCAAAGCGACGAGCAGTACTTC. As protein: CASSRAPHQSDEQYF. Full variable domain (outside the CDR3, taken from reference TRBV9 and TRBJ2-7): DSGVTQTPKHLITATGQRVTLRCSPRSGDLSVYWYQQSLDQGLQFLIQYYNGEERAKGNILERFSAQQFPDLHSELNLSSLELGDSALYFCASSRAPHQSDEQYFGPGTRLTVT.

The chain recombines TRBV5-6 with TRBJ2-2, with TRBD1 as a possible D gene (5 bases). Germline CDR1 reads SGHDT; CDR2 reads YYEEEE. The CDR3 covers 15 residues. Trimming stripped 4 bases from V and 5 bases from J, with 15 bases between. CDR3 loop: CASSRQSGMTGELFF. CDR3 coding DNA: TGTGCCAGCAGCCGACAATCAGGGATGACCGGGGAGCTGTTTTTT.

The chain is built from TRBV18 and TRBJ2-1; 10 bases are shared with TRBD2. V was clipped by 0 bases and J by 0 bases; unmatched bases: 11. CDR3 length: 20 residues. From germline, CDR1 is KGHSH and CDR2 LQKENI. The CDR3 protein is CASSPPWTSGLRYSYNEQFF. As DNA, the CDR3 is TGTGCCAGCTCACCACCGTGGACTAGCGGTTTACGATACTCCTACAATGAGCAGTTCTTC.

This clone showed up just once. This chain uses TRBV12-3 or TRBV12-4 with TRBJ1-5; D is possibly TRBD1 (6 bases). This CDR3 contains 13 residues. Trimming removed 6 bases from V and 4 bases from J, with 10 bases in between. This chain's CDR3 is CASSPDRNQPQHF. CDR3 sequence (DNA): TGTGCCAGCAGCCCCGACAGGAATCAGCCCCAGCATTTT.

This clone was found a few times. V and J are TRBV3-1 (or the pseudogene TRBV3-2) and TRBJ1-4; D remains unclear. The CDR3 loop spans 13 amino acids. Trimming cost V 3 bases and J 8 bases, with 10 bases left between them. Germline values: CDR1 LGHDT, CDR2 YNNKEL (reference sequence). CDR3 loop: CASSQRNGEKLFF. The DNA for the CDR3 is TGTGCCAGCAGCCAGAGGAACGGGGAAAAACTGTTTTTT.

Only one count was recorded for this clone. This same CDR3 is encoded by further DNA sequences in the sample. This chain links TRBV5-1 with TRBJ1-4; D possibly corresponds to TRBD1 (5 bases). V gave up 4 bases and J gave up 0 bases, with 7 bases separating them. This CDR3 spans 14 amino acids. CDR1 is SGHRS and CDR2 is YFSETQ in the germline V gene. This CDR3 reads CASSPTATNEKLFF. CDR3 nucleotide sequence: TGCGCCAGCAGCCCGACAGCAACTAATGAAAAACTGTTTTTT.

The rearrangement uses TRBV12-3 or TRBV12-4 and TRBJ2-5, with a tentative D call TRBD2 (6 bases). With 5 bases removed from V and 4 bases from J, the gap between germline ends came to 11 bases. The CDR3 sequence is 13 residues long. Here the CDR3 DNA reads TGTGCCAGCAGTCAGGGAGGAGGAGAGACCCAGTACTTC. It yields the protein CASSQGGGETQYF.

The chain links TRBV4-1 to TRBJ1-5; perhaps TRBD1 as D (5 bases). The V end was cut by 0 bases, the J end by 2 bases, with 11 bases between. Germline CDR1 reads MGHRA; CDR2 reads YSYEKL. The CDR3 consists of 16 residues. The CDR3 sequence: CASSQDGGFGNQPQHF. DNA of the CDR3: TGCGCCAGCAGCCAAGACGGGGGTTTCGGCAATCAGCCCCAGCATTTT.

DNA of the CDR3: TGTGCCAGCACCGCCATCTCGGGAAACACTGAAGCTTTCTTT. Translating gives CASTAISGNTEAFF. This chain links TRBV2 with TRBJ1-1; D is unresolved. Trimming shortened V by 7 bases and J by 2 bases, and 14 bases separated the two germline ends. Germline CDR1 reads SNHLY; CDR2 reads FYNNEI. The CDR3 loop spans 14 amino acids.

V gene TRBV28 combines with J gene TRBJ1-4; D is unclear. Germline V gene sequence: CDR1 MDHEN, CDR2 SYDVKM. CDR3 length equals 14 residues. The ends were cut back, 7 bases at V and 0 bases at J, with 9 bases in the middle. The CDR3 coding sequence is TGTGCCAGCACCAGGAGGGCAACTAATGAAAAACTGTTTTTT. Translation gives CASTRRATNEKLFF.

The chain employs TRBV9 and TRBJ2-1, with 12 bases identical to TRBD2. This CDR3 spans 15 amino acids. Trimming cost V 4 bases and J 7 bases; bases outside gene matches: 6. Germline V gene lookup returns CDR1 SGDLS and CDR2 YYNGEE. This CDR3 reads CASSPRLAGANEQFF. In nucleotides, the CDR3 is TGTGCCAGCAGCCCCCGACTAGCGGGGGCTAATGAGCAGTTCTTC.

V usage is TRBV19 and J usage is TRBJ2-3, with a possible D match to TRBD1 (6 bases). Looked up from germline, CDR1 is LNHDA and CDR2 is SQIVND (reference sequence). CDR3 length: 14 residues. V lost 3 bases and J lost 6, with 13 bases in between. The CDR3 bases are TGTGCCAGTAGTATTGGGCACAGGGAGGATACGCAGTATTTT. Its protein product is CASSIGHREDTQYF.

This clone appeared a few times. The rearrangement links TRBV10-3 to TRBJ1-6; D not certain. The CDR3 has 13 amino acids. V gave up 4 bases and J gave up 9 bases, with 10 bases separating them. In germline, CDR1 is ENHRY, CDR2 SYGVKD. As DNA, the CDR3 is TGTGCCATCAGTGCTGCCGCAGGTTCACCCCTCCACTTT. Its translation: CAISAAAGSPLHF.

The chain uses TRBV27 and TRBJ1-2; no firm D call. CDR1 and CDR2 (germline): MNHEY, SMNVEV (reference sequence). Trimming cost V 4 bases and J 1 base, with 7 bases left between them. CDR3 length: 13 residues. CDR3 loop: CASSSQVNYGYTF. The CDR3 nucleotides read TGTGCCAGCAGTTCTCAGGTTAACTATGGCTACACCTTC.

This clone was observed a single time. The chain joins TRBV18 to TRBJ2-7, with 7 bases that match TRBD1. Per the germline V gene, CDR1 is KGHSH and CDR2 is LQKENI. J gave up 6 bases and V 2 bases, and 10 bases lay outside the gene matches. This CDR3 is 15 amino acids long. CDR3: CASSPSQGMSGEQYF. CDR3 in DNA: TGTGCCAGCTCACCATCACAGGGGATGTCGGGCGAGCAGTACTTC.

V usage is TRBV7-3 and J usage is TRBJ2-2; TRBD2 agrees at 8 bases. Germline CDR1 reads SGHTA; CDR2 reads FQGTGA. This CDR3 contains 16 residues. Germline trimming cut 4 bases from V and 2 bases from J; bases unmatched to any gene: 6. The CDR3 sequence is CASSSKAGANTGELFF. The CDR3 DNA reads as TGTGCCAGCAGCTCCAAAGCGGGAGCTAACACCGGGGAGCTGTTTTTT.

The chain joins TRBV28 to TRBJ1-6, with D maybe TRBD1 (6 bases). V lost 3 bases to trimming and J lost 4 bases, with 16 bases between them. Germline CDR1 reads MDHEN; CDR2 reads SYDVKM. The CDR3 runs to 17 residues. CDR3 loop: CASSFTGRGTYNSPLHF. For the CDR3, the DNA is TGTGCCAGCAGTTTTACTGGAAGGGGGACGTATAATTCACCCCTCCACTTT. The whole variable domain, remainder taken from reference TRBV28 and TRBJ1-6, is DVKVTQSSRYLVKRTGEKVFLECVQDMDHENMFWYRQDPGLGLRLIYFSYDVKMKEKGDIPEGYSVSREKKERFSLILESASTNQTSMYLCASSFTGRGTYNSPLHFGNGTRLTVT.

The rearrangement links TRBV5-1 to TRBJ1-4; tentatively, D is TRBD1 (5 bases). V lost 0 bases to trimming and J lost 8 bases, with 11 bases between them. There are 14 residues in the CDR3. Per the germline V gene, CDR1 is SGHRS and CDR2 is YFSETQ. CDR3 bases: TGCGCCAGCAGCTTGGACCGGGCAGGGGAAAAACTGTTTTTT. Protein product: CASSLDRAGEKLFF.

On this clone itself: Other DNA sequences in the sample encode the same CDR3. The genes are TRBV5-1 and TRBJ2-5; possibly TRBD2 for D (5 bases). The V and J ends lost 0 bases and 5 bases respectively, with 11 bases between them. Germline V lookup: CDR1 SGHRS, CDR2 YFSETQ. This CDR3 is built from 14 residues. The DNA for the CDR3 is TGCGCCAGCAGCTTGGGGGCGGGTCGGGAGACCCAGTACTTC. Residues: CASSLGAGRETQYF.

Written as DNA, the CDR3 is TGTGCCAGTAGTGGACAGGGCAGACAGCCCCAGCATTTT. Its protein product is CASSGQGRQPQHF. The J gene is TRBJ1-5, the V gene TRBV19, with 8 bases identical to TRBD1. Per germline, CDR1 LNHDA and CDR2 SQIVND (reference sequence). The CDR3 covers 13 residues. With 5 bases clipped from V and 7 bases from J, the junction kept 4 bases outside the gene matches.